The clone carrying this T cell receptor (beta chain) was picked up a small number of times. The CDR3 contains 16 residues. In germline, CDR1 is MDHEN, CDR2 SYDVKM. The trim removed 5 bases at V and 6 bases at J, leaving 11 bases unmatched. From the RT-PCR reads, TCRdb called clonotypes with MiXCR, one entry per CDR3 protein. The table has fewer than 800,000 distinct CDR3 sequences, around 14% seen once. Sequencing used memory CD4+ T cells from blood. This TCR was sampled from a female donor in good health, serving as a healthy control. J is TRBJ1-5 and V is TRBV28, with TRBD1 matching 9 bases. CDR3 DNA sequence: TGTGCCAGCAGTGCCCGACAGGGGGAGTGGGGTCAGCCCCAGCATTTT. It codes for CASSARQGEWGQPQHF.